These T cell receptor beta chains were read from a single sample in a study of immune heterogeneity within non-small cell lung tumors. TCRdb fed the multiplex PCR reads into MiXCR, producing one record per CDR3 protein. The sample carries nearly 15,000 distinct CDR3 sequences, about a third recorded once. Material: lung tumor tissue. These receptors originate from a woman aged 50 to 60 with non-small cell lung cancer. The CDR3 runs from the conserved cysteine through the conserved F or W. A D gene is named only where the DNA matches it firmly. Clone size is shown for a subset of rows, as once, few, many or a class of expanded clone.

abundance: medium-sized
d_gene: TRBD2
j_gene: TRBJ2-3
v_gene: TRBV12-3/TRBV12-4
CDR3nt: TGTGCCAGCAGCTCTATCCGACTAGCGGGGGGCACAGATACGCAGTATTTT
CDR3aa: CASSSIRLAGGTDTQYF

abundance: many
d_gene: TRBD1
j_gene: TRBJ2-7
v_gene: TRBV29-1
CDR3nt: TGCAGCGTTGTCCCGGGACAGGAGAACTCCTACGAGCAGTACTTC
CDR3aa: CSVVPGQENSYEQYF

abundance: .
d_gene: .
j_gene: TRBJ1-1
v_gene: TRBV29-1
CDR3nt: TGCAGCGCCCTGACAGGCCAGGGTACTGAAGCTTTCTTT
CDR3aa: CSALTGQGTEAFF

abundance: many
d_gene: .
j_gene: TRBJ1-1
v_gene: TRBV10-3
CDR3nt: TGTGCCATCAGTGGGGAGGGCTTCGGTGAAGCTTTCTTT
CDR3aa: CAISGEGFGEAFF

abundance: many
d_gene: .
j_gene: TRBJ2-7
v_gene: TRBV27
CDR3nt: TGTGCCAGCAGTTTATCCAGGGTGGGCGACGAGCAGTACTTC
CDR3aa: CASSLSRVGDEQYF

abundance: .
d_gene: TRBD2
j_gene: TRBJ2-1
v_gene: TRBV7-3
CDR3nt: TGTGCCAGCAGCTTAACGCGGGAGGCGTACAATGAGCAGTTCTTC
CDR3aa: CASSLTREAYNEQFF

abundance: .
d_gene: .
j_gene: TRBJ2-7
v_gene: TRBV20-1
CDR3nt: TGCAGTGCTAGAGATGAATCGACAGGAAGGTACGAGCAGTACTTC
CDR3aa: CSARDESTGRYEQYF

abundance: .
d_gene: TRBD2
j_gene: TRBJ2-4
v_gene: TRBV7-9
CDR3nt: TGTGCCAGCAGCTTAGATACCGGGACTAGCGGGCTAGCCAAAAACATTCAGTACTTC
CDR3aa: CASSLDTGTSGLAKNIQYF

abundance: .
d_gene: TRBD1
j_gene: TRBJ2-2
v_gene: TRBV30
CDR3nt: TGTGCCTGTTTGACAGGGAAAAACGGGGAGCTGTTTTTT
CDR3aa: CACLTGKNGELFF

abundance: .
d_gene: .
j_gene: TRBJ2-5
v_gene: TRBV15
CDR3nt: TGTGCCACCAGCAGAGTATCTGGGGGGGAGACCCAGTACTTC
CDR3aa: CATSRVSGGETQYF

abundance: .
d_gene: .
j_gene: TRBJ2-5
v_gene: TRBV7-9
CDR3nt: TGTGCCAGCGCCACCATCCAAGAGACCCAGTACTTC
CDR3aa: CASATIQETQYF

abundance: many
d_gene: .
j_gene: TRBJ1-4
v_gene: TRBV6-1
CDR3nt: TGTGCCAGCAGTGATCGGGGGACCCCAACTAATGAAAAACTGTTTTTT
CDR3aa: CASSDRGTPTNEKLFF

abundance: few
d_gene: .
j_gene: TRBJ1-2
v_gene: TRBV11-2
CDR3nt: TGTGCCAGCAGCTTAGTATCTCAGAGGGATGGCTACACCTTC
CDR3aa: CASSLVSQRDGYTF